This TCR beta chain was captured in a study of T cell repertoires in cytomegalovirus infection. The wider study: CMV infection and matching HLA type were both indicated by public TCR beta signatures.

Concerning this clonotype: Its target is not known.

Overall study findings and caveats: Frequencies of public TCR beta families were cumulated, and this identified carriers of CMV plus the relevant HLA. HLA-C-restricted CMV clonotypes gave the most frequent clonotype in two of eight donors.

TCRdb fed the reads into MiXCR, producing one record per CDR3 protein. The sample has about 740,000 distinct CDR3 sequences, under 40% seen once. This CDR3 contains 15 residues. The V gene's germline CDR1 is DFQATT and CDR2 SNEGSKA (reference sequence). Trimming cost V 5 bases and J 5 bases; bases outside gene matches: 12. The sample comprised PBMCs. V and J are TRBV20-1 and TRBJ2-5, with 9 nucleotides matching TRBD1. The origin of this receptor is a human donor in good health (CMV status not recorded). Some clones in this sample may be carry-over from other donors' samples. The CDR3 DNA reads TGCAGTGCTGCGGGACAGGGTACGATGCCGGAGACCCAGTACTTC. It specifies CSAAGQGTMPETQYF.